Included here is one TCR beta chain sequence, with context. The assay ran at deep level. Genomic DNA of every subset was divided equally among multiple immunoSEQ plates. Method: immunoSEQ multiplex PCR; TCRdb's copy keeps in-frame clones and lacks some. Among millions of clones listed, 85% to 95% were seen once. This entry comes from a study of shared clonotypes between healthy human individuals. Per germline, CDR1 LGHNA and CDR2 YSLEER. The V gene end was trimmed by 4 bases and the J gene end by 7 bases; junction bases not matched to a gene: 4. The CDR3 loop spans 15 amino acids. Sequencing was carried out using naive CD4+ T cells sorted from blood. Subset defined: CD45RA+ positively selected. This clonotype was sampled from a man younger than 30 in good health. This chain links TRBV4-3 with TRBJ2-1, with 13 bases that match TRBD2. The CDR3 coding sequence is TGCGCCAGCAGCCCGGGACTAGCGGGATGGAATGAGCAGTTCTTC. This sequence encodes CASSPGLAGWNEQFF.